The clone carrying this TCR beta chain has ten or more counts. The antigen is not known. This specimen comes from a study of T-cell reconstitution after alpha-beta-depleted transplantation in children. Study-level points and caveats: At the one-year point after transplant, T-cell counts and TCRbeta diversity were found to come mostly from T cells that had been newly produced. There were some patients whose high TCRbeta diversity at day 60 came from surviving recipient T cells and thymic progenitors.

TCRbeta library preparation incorporated unique molecular identifiers. TCRdb re-derived calls from the PCR reads in MiXCR, one entry per CDR3 protein. The sample has a few hundred thousand distinct CDR3 sequences; under 14% are singletons. The CDR3 sequence is 15 residues long. V lost 5 bases to trimming and J lost 2 bases; unmatched junction nucleotides: 6. Germline V lookup: CDR1 KGHDR, CDR2 SFDVKD. Sequencing was performed on peripheral blood, taken 180 days after TCRalphabeta/CD19-depleted stem cell transplant. The clonotype comes from a male patient between 2 and 15 years old who had a stem cell transplant for chronic granulomatous disease, so the T cells may come from the graft donor. The chain carries TRBV24-1 and TRBJ2-5; TRBD2 aligns across 8 bases. CDR3 protein: CATSAPTSAQETQYF. Here the CDR3 DNA reads TGTGCCACCAGTGCCCCGACTAGCGCACAAGAGACCCAGTACTTC.